The next 7 T cell receptor beta chains were all read from a single sample in a study of regulatory T cells in long-lasting Graves disease. TCR beta libraries were built with iRepertoire HTBI primers and Arm-PCR of CDR3 regions. TCRdb re-called the multiplex PCR reads with MiXCR, one entry per CDR3 protein. The repertoire includes under 450,000 distinct CDR3 sequences, 16% of them detected once, and around 20% sits in the top ten. Specified time point: newly diagnosed GD, antithyroid drugs for less than 3 months. From PBMCs, RNA was extracted and then used to make the TCR library. In addition, the sample was reused for a study of T cells in Graves' hyperthyroidism and ophthalmopathy.

The sequencing used peripheral blood mononuclear cells (PBMCs), collected at new diagnosis, from a patient treated with antithyroid drugs. These receptors all stem from a young woman with Graves disease.

The J gene is TRBJ1-2, the V gene TRBV24-1; 7 positions match TRBD1. J was trimmed by 4 bases and V by 4 bases; bases with no gene match: 5. CDR3 length: 14 residues. Germline-derived CDR1 and CDR2 are KGHDR and SFDVKD. The CDR3 reads CATSDRQGGYGYTF. In nucleotides, the CDR3 is TGTGCCACCAGTGACCGACAGGGTGGCTATGGCTACACCTTC.

The rearrangement uses TRBV25-1 and TRBJ2-5; possibly TRBD1 for D (8 bases). Germline lookup yields CDR1 MGHDK and CDR2 SYGVNS. CDR3 length equals 14 residues. V lost 6 bases and J 3 bases, leaving 14 bases between the germline ends. CDR3 DNA: TGTGCCAGCAGCCGACAGGGGAGGGAAGAGACCCAGTACTTC. It codes for CASSRQGREETQYF.

This clonotype was detected ten times or more. V and J are TRBV12-3 or TRBV12-4 and TRBJ1-4; TRBD1 agrees at 9 bases. The CDR3 sequence is 16 residues long. Unmatched junction bases numbered 10, after V lost 6 bases and J lost 5 bases. For the CDR3, the DNA is TGTGCCAGCAGCTCCCCAACAGGGGGCATAAATGAAAAACTGTTTTTT. Translating gives CASSSPTGGINEKLFF.

The chain joins TRBV12-3 or TRBV12-4 to TRBJ1-2; 7 bases are shared with TRBD1. V shed 4 bases, J shed 10 bases, and the junction held 6 bases outside the gene matches. The CDR3 is 12 residues long. The CDR3 region is CASSYQGGDYTF. The CDR3, as DNA: TGTGCCAGCAGTTATCAGGGGGGGGACTACACCTTC.

This clonotype was picked up many times. The chain couples TRBV12-3 or TRBV12-4 to TRBJ2-7; D gene uncertain. V dropped 1 base and J dropped 2 bases, with 6 bases sitting between them. The CDR3 totals 13 residues. The CDR3 region is CASSLVFPYEQYF. CDR3 in DNA: TGTGCCAGCAGTTTAGTCTTCCCCTACGAGCAGTACTTC.

This clonotype was seen many times. For the CDR3, the DNA is TGTGCCAGCAAGGGCGGACAGGGCACAGATACGCAGTATTTT. Translating gives CASKGGQGTDTQYF. The rearrangement links TRBV2 to TRBJ2-3; 7 bases are shared with TRBD1. The CDR3 totals 14 residues. Germline CDR1 is SNHLY and CDR2 is FYNNEI. V was clipped by 7 bases and J by 1 base; unmatched bases: 5.

The chain has TRBV10-3 and TRBJ1-3; D is unclear. Germline V gives CDR1 ENHRY, CDR2 SYGVKD. The CDR3 is 14 amino acids. Trimming removed 6 bases at V and 0 bases at J, with 9 bases between. The CDR3 nucleotides read TGTGCCATCAGCCGGACGGACTCTGGAAACACCATATATTTT. It translates to CAISRTDSGNTIYF.